This T cell receptor beta chain stems from a study of T cell changes during pregnancy in multiple sclerosis. Produced via immunoSEQ multiplex PCR; TCRdb's table is partial and in-frame only. Among approximately 58,000 clones, about 90% were seen once, and the ten largest hold roughly 3%. This clone was recorded once. The origin of this receptor is a female donor in good health, enrolled as a control in a pregnancy study. This sample comprised peripheral blood, obtained in the second trimester of pregnancy.

In DNA form, the CDR3 reads TGTGCCATCAGCCGGACAGGGGACATTGAAGCTTTCTTT. It encodes CAISRTGDIEAFF. The rearrangement joins TRBV10-3 to TRBJ1-1, with 9 bases lining up with TRBD1. The length of the CDR3 is 13 residues. CDR1 ENHRY and CDR2 SYGVKD come from the germline V gene. V lost 6 bases and J lost 7; bases outside the gene matches: 6.